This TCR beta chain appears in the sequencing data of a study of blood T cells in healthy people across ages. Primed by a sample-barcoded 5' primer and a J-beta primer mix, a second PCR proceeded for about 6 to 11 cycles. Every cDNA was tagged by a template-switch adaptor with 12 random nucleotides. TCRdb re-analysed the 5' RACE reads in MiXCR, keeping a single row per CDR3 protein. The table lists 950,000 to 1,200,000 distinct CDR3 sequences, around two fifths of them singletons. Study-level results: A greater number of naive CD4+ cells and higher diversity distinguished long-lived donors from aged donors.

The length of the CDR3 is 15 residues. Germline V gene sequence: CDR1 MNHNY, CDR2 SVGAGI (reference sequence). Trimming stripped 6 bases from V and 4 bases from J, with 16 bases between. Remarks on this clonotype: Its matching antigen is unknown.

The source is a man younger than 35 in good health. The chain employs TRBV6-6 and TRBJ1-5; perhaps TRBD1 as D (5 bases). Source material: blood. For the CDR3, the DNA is TGTGCCAGCAGGGGATTGCGAGGGGAGAATCAGCCCCAGCATTTT. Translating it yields CASRGLRGENQPQHF.